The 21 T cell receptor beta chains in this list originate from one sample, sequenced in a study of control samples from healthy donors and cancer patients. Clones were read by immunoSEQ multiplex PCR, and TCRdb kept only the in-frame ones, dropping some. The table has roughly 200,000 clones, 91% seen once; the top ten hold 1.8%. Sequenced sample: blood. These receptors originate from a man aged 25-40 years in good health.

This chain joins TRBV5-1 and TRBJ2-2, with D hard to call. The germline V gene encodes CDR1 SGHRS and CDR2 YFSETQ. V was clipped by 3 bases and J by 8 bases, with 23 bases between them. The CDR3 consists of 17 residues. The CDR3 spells CASSWLGSTVPSGELFF. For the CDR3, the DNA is TGCGCCAGCAGCTGGTTGGGGTCCACAGTACCCTCTGGGGAGCTGTTTTTT.

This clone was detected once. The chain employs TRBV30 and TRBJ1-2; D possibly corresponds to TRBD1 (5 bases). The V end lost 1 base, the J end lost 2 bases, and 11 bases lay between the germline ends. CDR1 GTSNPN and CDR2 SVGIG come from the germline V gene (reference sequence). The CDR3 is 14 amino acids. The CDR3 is CAWSGTGPNYGYTF. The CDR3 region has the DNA TGTGCCTGGAGTGGGACGGGGCCCAACTATGGCTACACCTTC.

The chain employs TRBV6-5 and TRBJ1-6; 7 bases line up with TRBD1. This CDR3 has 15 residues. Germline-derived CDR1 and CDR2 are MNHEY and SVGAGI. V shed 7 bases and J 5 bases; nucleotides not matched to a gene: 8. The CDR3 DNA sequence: TGTGCCAGCACCTACGGACAGGCTAATAATTCACCCCTCCACTTT. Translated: CASTYGQANNSPLHF.

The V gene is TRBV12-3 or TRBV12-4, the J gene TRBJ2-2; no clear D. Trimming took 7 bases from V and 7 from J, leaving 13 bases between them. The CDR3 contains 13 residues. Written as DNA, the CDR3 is TGTGCCAGCACCCTAGATAGCAGCGGGGAGCTGTTTTTT. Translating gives CASTLDSSGELFF.

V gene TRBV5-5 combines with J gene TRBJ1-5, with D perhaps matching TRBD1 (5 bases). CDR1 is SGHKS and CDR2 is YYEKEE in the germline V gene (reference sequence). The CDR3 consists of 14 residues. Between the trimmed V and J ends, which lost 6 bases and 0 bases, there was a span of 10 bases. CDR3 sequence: CASNVGGSNQPQHF. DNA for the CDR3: TGTGCCAGCAACGTCGGGGGTAGCAATCAGCCCCAGCATTTT.

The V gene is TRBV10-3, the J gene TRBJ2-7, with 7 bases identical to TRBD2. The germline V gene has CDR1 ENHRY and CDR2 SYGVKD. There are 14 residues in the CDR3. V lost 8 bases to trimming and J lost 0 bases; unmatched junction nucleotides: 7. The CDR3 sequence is CAIGRTRGSYEQYF. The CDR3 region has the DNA TGTGCCATCGGCCGGACTAGAGGCTCCTACGAGCAGTACTTC.

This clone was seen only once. CDR3 DNA: TGTGCCACCCGGGTAGGACAGGGGAATCAGCCCCAGCATTTT. Protein product: CATRVGQGNQPQHF. The chain is built from TRBV19 and TRBJ1-5; the match to TRBD1 covers 9 bases. There are 14 residues in the CDR3. Losses at the gene ends were 10 bases for V and 4 bases for J; bases not matched to a gene: 8. Germline V CDR1 and CDR2: LNHDA, SQIVND (reference sequence).

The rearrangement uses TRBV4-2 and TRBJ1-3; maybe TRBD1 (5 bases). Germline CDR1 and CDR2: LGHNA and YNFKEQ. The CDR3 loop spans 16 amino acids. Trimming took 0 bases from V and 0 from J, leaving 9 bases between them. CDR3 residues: CASSQEGGTSGNTIYF. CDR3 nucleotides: TGTGCCAGCAGCCAAGAAGGCGGGACCTCTGGAAACACCATATATTTT.

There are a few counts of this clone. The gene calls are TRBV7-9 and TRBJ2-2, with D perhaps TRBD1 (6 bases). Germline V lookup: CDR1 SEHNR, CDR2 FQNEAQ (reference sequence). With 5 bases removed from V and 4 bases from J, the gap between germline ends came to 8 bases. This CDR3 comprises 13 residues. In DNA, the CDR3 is TGTGCCAGCAGCGGGGGCTCCACCGGGGAGCTGTTTTTT. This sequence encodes CASSGGSTGELFF.

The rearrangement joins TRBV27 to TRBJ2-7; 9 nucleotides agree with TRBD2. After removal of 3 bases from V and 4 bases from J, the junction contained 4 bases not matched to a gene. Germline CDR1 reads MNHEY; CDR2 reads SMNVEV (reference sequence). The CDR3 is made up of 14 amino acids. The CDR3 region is CASSFSAGGYEQYF. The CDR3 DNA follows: TGTGCCAGCAGTTTTTCAGCGGGGGGTTACGAGCAGTACTTC.

The CDR3: CASRTDRGDTEAFF. The CDR3 DNA sequence: TGTGCCAGCAGGACGGACAGGGGAGACACTGAAGCTTTCTTT. V usage is TRBV2 and J usage is TRBJ1-1, with 9 bases fitting TRBD1. V shed 6 bases and J 3 bases; nucleotides not matched to a gene: 5. CDR1 is SNHLY, CDR2 FYNNEI, per germline. The length of the CDR3 is 14 residues.

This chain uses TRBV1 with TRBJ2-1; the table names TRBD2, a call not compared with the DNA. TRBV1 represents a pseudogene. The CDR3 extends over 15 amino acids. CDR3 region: CTSSQGIKGGDEQFF. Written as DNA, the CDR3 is TGCACCAGCAGCCAGGGGATAAAGGGAGGGGATGAGCAGTTCTTC.

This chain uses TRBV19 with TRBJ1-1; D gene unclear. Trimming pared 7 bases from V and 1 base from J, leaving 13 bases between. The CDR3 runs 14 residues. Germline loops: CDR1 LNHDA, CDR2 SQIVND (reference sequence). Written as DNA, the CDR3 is TGTGCCAGTACCATAGGAGAGCGGAACACTGAAGCTTTCTTT. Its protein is CASTIGERNTEAFF.

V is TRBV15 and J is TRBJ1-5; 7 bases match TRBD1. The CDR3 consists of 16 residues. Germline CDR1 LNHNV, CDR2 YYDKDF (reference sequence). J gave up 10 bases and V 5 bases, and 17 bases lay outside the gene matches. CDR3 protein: CATSRKTGSAVYPQHF. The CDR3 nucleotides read TGTGCCACCAGCCGCAAGACAGGGTCCGCCGTTTACCCCCAGCATTTT. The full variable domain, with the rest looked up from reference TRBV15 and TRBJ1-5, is DAMVIQNPRYQVTQFGKPVTLSCSQTLNHNVMYWYQQKSSQAPKLLFHYYDKDFNNEADTPDNFQSRRPNTSFCFLDIRSPGLGDTAMYLCATSRKTGSAVYPQHFGDGTRLSIL.

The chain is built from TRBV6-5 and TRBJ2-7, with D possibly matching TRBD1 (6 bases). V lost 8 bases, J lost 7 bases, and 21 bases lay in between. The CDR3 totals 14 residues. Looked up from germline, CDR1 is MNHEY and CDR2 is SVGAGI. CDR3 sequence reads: CASRPERGGREQYF. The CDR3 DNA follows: TGTGCCAGCCGGCCCGAAAGAGGGGGACGGGAGCAGTACTTC.

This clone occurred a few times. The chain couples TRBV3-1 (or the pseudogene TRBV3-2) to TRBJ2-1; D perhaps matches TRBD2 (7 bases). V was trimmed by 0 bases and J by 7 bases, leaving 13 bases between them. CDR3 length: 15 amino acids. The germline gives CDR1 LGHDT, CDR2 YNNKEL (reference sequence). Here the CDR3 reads CASSQDSGGWNEQFF. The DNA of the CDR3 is TGTGCCAGCAGCCAAGACTCGGGGGGCTGGAATGAGCAGTTCTTC.

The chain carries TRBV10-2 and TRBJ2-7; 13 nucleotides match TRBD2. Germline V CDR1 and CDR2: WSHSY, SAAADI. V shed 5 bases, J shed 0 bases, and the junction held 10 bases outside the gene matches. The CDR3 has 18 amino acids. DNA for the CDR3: TGCGCCAGCAGTTCCAGACTAGCGGGGGGACAGAGCTCCTACGAGCAGTACTTC. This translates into CASSSRLAGGQSSYEQYF.

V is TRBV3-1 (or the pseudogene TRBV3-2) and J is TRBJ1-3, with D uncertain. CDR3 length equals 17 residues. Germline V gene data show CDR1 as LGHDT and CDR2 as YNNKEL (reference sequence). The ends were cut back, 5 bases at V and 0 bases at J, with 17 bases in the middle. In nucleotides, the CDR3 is TGTGCCAGCAGCTCCCGAACAGCATCTACCTCTGGAAACACCATATATTTT. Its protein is CASSSRTASTSGNTIYF.

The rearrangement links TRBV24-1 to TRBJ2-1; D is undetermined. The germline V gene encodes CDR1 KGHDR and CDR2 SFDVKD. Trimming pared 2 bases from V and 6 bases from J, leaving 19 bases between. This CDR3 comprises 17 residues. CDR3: CATSDSSRVLSINEQFF. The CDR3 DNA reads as TGTGCCACCAGTGATTCAAGCCGGGTCCTATCCATCAATGAGCAGTTCTTC.

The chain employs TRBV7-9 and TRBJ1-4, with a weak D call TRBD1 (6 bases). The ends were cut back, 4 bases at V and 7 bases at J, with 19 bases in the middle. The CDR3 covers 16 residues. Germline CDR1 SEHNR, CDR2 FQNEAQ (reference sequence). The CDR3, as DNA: TGTGCCAGCAGCTCGTATGACGGGGGCGATGGTGAAAAACTGTTTTTT. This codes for CASSSYDGGDGEKLFF.

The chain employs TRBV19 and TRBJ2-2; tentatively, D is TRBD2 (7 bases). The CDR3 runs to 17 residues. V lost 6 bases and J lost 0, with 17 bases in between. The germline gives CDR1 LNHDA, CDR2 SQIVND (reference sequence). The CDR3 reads CASSRGALFANTGELFF. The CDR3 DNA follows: TGTGCCAGTAGCCGGGGGGCACTGTTCGCGAACACCGGGGAGCTGTTTTTT.